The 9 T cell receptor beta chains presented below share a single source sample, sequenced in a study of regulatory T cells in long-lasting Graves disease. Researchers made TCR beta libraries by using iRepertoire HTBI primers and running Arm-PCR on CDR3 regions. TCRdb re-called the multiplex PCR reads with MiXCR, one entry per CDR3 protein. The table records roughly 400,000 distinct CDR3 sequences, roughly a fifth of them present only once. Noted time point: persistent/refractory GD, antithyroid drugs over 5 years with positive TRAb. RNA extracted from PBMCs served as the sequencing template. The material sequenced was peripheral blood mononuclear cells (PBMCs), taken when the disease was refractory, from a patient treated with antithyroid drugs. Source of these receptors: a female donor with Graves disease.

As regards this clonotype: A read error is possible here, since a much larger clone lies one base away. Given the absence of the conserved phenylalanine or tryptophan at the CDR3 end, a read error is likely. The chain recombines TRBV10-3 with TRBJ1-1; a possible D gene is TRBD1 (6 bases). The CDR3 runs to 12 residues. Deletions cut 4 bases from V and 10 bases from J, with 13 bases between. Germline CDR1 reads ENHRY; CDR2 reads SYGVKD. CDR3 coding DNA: TGTGCCATCAGTGGAGGGGAACAGGGAGCTTTCCTT. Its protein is CAISGGEQGAFL.

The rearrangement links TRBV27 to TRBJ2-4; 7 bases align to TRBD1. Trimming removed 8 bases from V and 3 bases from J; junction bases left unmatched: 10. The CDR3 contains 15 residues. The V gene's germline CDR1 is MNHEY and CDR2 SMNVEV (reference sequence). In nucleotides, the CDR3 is TGTGCCAGCTCCGCACCGGGACAGATCAAAAACATTCAGTACTTC. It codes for CASSAPGQIKNIQYF.

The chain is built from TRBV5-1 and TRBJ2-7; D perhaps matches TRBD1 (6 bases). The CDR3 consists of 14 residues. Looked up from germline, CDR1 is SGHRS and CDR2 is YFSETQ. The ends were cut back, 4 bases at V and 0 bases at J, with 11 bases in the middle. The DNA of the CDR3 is TGCGCCAGCAGCCACCGGGACAACTCCTACGAGCAGTACTTC. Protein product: CASSHRDNSYEQYF.

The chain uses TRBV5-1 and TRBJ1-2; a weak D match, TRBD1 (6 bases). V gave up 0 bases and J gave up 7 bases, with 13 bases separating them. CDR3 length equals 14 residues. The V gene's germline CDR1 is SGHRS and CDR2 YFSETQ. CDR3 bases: TGCGCCAGCAGCTTGGATGCCCCAGGGGTTGGCTACACCTTC. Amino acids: CASSLDAPGVGYTF. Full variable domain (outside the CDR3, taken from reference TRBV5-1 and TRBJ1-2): KAGVTQTPRYLIKTRGQQVTLSCSPISGHRSVSWYQQTPGQGLQFLFEYFSETQRNKGNFPGRFSGRQFSNSRSEMNVSTLELGDSALYLCASSLDAPGVGYTFGSGTRLTVV.

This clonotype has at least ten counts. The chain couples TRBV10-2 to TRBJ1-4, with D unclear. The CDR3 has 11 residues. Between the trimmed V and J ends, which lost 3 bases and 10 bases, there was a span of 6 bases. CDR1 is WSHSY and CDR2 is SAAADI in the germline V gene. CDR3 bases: TGCGCCAGCAGTGAAGGCCCAAAACTGTTTTTT. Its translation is CASSEGPKLFF.

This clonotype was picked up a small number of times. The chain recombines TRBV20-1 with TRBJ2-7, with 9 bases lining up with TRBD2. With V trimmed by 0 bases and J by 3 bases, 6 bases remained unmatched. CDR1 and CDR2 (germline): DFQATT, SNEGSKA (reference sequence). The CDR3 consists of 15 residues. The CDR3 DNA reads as TGCAGTGCTAGAGATTCACTAGCGGGTGTCTACGAGCAGTACTTC. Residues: CSARDSLAGVYEQYF.

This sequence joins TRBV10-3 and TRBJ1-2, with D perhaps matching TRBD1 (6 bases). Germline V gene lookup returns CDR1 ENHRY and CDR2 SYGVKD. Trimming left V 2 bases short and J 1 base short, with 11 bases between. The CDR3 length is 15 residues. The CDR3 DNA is TGTGCCATCAGTGAGCCCCCAGGGGATAACTATGGCTACACCTTC. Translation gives CAISEPPGDNYGYTF.

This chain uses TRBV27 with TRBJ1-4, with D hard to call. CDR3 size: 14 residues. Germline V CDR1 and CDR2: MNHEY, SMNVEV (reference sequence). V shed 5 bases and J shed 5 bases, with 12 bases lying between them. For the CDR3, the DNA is TGTGCCAGCAGTATCCGACACGGGAATGAAAAACTGTTTTTT. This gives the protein CASSIRHGNEKLFF.

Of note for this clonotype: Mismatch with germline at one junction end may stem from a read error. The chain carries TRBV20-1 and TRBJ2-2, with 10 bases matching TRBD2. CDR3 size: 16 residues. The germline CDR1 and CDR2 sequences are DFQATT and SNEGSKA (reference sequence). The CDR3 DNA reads TGCAGTGCTAGTAGTGATCTAGCGGGAGAAACCGAGGAGCTGTTTTTT. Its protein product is CSASSDLAGETEELFF.